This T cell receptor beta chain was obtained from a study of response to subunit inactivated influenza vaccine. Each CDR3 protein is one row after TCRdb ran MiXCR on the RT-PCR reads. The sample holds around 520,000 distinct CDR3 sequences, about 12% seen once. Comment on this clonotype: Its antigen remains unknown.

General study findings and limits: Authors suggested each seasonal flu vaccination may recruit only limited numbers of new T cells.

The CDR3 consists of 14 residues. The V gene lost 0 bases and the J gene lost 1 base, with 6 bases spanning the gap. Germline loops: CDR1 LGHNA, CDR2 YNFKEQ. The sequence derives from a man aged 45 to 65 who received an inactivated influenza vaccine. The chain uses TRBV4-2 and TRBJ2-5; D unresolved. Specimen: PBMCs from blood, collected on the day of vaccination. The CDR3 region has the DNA TGTGCCAGCAGCCAAGAGATGTCCCAAGAGACCCAGTACTTC. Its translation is CASSQEMSQETQYF.